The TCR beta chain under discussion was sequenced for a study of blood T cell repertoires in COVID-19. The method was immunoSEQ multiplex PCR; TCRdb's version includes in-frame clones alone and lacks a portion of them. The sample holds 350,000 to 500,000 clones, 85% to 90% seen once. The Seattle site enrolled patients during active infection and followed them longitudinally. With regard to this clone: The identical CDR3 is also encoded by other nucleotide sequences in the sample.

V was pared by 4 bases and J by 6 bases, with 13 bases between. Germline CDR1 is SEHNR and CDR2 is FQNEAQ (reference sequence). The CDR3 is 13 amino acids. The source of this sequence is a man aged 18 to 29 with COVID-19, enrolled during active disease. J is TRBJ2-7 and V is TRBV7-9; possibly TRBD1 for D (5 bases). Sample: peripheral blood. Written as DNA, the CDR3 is TGTGCCAGCAGCTCCACGGCTAGGGGCGAGCAGTACTTC. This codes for CASSSTARGEQYF.